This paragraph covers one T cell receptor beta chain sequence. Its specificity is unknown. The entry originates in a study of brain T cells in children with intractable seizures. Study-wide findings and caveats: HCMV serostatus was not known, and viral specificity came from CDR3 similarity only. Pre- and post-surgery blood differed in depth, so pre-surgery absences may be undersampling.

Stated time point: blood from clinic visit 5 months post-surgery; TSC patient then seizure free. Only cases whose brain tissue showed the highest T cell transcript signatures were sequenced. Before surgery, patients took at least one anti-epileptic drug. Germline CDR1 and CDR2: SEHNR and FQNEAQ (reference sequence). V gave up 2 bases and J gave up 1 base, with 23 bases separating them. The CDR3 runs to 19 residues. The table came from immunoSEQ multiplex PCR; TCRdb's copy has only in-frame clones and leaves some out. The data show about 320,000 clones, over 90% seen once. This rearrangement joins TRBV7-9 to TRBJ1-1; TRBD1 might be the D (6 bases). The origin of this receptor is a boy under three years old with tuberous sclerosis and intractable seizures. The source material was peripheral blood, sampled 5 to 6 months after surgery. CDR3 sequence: CASSLKSGTGKLSNTEAFF. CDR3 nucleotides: TGTGCCAGCAGCTTAAAGTCCGGAACAGGGAAATTATCGAACACTGAAGCTTTCTTT. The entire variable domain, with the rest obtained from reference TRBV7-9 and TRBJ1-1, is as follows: DTGVSQNPRHKITKRGQNVTFRCDPISEHNRLYWYRQTLGQGPEFLTYFQNEAQLEKSRLLSDRFSAERPKGSFSTLEIQRTEQGDSAMYLCASSLKSGTGKLSNTEAFFGQGTRLTVV.